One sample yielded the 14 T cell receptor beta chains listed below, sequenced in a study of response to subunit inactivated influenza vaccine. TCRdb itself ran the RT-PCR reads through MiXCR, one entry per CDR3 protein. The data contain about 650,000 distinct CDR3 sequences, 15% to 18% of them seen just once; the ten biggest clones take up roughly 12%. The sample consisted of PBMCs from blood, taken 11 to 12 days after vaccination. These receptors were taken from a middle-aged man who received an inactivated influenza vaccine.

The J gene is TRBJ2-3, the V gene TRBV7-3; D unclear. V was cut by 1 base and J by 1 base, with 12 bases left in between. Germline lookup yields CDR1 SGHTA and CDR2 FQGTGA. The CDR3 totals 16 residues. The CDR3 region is CASSLSSGLGTDTQYF. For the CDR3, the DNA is TGTGCCAGCAGCTTAAGTTCGGGCCTTGGCACAGATACGCAGTATTTT.

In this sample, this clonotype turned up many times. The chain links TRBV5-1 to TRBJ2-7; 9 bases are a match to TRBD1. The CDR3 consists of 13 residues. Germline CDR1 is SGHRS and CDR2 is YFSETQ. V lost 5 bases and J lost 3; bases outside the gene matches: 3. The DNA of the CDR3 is TGCGCCAGCAGGCAGGGACAGGGCTACGAGCAGTACTTC. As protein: CASRQGQGYEQYF.

CDR3 region: CASSNRDRLAYNEQFF. The CDR3 nucleotides are TGTGCCAGCAGCAACCGGGACCGACTAGCCTACAATGAGCAGTTCTTC. The chain joins TRBV5-4 to TRBJ2-1, with D possibly TRBD2 on 6 matching bases. The CDR3 has 16 residues. Trimming removed 4 bases from V and 2 bases from J, with 16 bases in between. In germline, CDR1 is SGHNT, CDR2 YYREEE (reference sequence).

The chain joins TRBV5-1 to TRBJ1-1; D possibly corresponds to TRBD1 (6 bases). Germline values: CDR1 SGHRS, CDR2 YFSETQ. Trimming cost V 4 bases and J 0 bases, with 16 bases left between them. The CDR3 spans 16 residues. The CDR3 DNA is TGCGCCAGCAGCGTGTCAAGGACAGATATGAACACTGAAGCTTTCTTT. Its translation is CASSVSRTDMNTEAFF.

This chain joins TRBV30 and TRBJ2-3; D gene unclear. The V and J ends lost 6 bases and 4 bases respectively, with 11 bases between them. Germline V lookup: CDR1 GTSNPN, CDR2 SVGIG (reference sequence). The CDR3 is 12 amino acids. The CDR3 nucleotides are TGTGCCTGCCATCGACCGGCAGATACGCAGTATTTT. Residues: CACHRPADTQYF.

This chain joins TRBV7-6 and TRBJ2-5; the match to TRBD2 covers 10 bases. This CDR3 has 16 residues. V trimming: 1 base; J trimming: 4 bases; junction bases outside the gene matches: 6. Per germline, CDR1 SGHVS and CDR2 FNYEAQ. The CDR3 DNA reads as TGTGCCAGCAGCTTAGAAGTCCTAGCGGGAGTAGAGACCCAGTACTTC. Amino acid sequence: CASSLEVLAGVETQYF.

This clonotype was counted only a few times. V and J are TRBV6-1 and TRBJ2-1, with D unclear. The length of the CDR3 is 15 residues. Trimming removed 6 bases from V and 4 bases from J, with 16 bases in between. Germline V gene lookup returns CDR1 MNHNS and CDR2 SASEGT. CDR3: CASRKNTLPYNEQFF. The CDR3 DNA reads TGTGCCAGCAGAAAGAATACATTGCCTTACAATGAGCAGTTCTTC.

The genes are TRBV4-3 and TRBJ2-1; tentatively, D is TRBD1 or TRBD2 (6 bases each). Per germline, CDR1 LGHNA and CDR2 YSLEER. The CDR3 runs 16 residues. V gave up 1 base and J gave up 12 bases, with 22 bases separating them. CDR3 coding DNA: TGCGCCAGCAGCCAAGGGACCGGGGGCCGGGGGTTTGGGCAGTTCTTC. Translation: CASSQGTGGRGFGQFF.

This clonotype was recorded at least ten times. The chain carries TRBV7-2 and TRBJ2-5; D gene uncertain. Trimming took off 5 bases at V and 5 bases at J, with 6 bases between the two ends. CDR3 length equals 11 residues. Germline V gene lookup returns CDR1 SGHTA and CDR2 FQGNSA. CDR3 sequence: CASSLFETQYF. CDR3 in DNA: TGTGCCAGCAGCCTCTTTGAGACCCAGTACTTC.

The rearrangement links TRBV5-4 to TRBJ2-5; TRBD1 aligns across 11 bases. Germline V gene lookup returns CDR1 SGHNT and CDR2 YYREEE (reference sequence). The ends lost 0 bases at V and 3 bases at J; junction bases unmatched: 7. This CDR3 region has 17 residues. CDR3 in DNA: TGTGCCAGCAGCTTGGCCGGACAGGGGGCAACTAAAGAGACCCAGTACTTC. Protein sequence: CASSLAGQGATKETQYF.

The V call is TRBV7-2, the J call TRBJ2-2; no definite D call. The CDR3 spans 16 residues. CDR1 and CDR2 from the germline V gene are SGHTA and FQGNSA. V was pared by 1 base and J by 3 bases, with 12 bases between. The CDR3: CASSLDGPPDTGELFF. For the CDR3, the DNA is TGTGCCAGCAGCTTAGATGGCCCCCCGGACACCGGGGAGCTGTTTTTT.

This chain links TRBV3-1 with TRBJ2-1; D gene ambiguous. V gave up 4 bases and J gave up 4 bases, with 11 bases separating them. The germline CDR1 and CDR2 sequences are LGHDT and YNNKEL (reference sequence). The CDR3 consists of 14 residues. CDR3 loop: CASSRKAGYNEQFF. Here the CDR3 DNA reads TGTGCCAGCAGCCGAAAGGCCGGTTACAATGAGCAGTTCTTC.

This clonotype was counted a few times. The CDR3 sequence: CSARPTSGGPNEQFF. The CDR3 DNA sequence: TGCAGTGCTAGGCCAACTAGCGGTGGACCGAATGAGCAGTTCTTC. The V and J genes are TRBV20-1 and TRBJ2-1; 8 nucleotides align to TRBD2. Germline lookup yields CDR1 DFQATT and CDR2 SNEGSKA (reference sequence). V gave up 3 bases and J gave up 7 bases; unmatched junction bases: 11. The CDR3 contains 15 residues.

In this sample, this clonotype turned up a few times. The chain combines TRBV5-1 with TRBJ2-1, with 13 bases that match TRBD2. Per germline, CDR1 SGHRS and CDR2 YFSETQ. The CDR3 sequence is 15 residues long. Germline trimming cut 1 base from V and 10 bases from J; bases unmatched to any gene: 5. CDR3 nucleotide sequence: TGCGCCAGCAGCTTGACTAGCGGGGGGGCTCAGGAGCAGTTCTTC. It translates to CASSLTSGGAQEQFF.